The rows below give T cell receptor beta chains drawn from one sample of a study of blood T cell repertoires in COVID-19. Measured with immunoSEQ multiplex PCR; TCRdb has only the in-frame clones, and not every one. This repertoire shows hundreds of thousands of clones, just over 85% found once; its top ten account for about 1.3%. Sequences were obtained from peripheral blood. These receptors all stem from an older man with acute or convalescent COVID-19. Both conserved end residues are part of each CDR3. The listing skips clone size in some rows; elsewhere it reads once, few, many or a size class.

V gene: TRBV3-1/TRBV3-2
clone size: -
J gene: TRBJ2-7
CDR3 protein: CASSQELAAYEQYF

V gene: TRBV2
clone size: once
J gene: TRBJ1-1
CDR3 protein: CASSPGGGNTEAFF

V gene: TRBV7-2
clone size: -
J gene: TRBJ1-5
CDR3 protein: CASSQRGSQPQHF

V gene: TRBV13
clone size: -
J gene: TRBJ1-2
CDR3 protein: CASSLSGGYGYTF

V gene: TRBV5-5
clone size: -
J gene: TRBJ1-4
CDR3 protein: CASSPTPWTGGNNEKLFF

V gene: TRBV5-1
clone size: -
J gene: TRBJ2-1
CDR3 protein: CASRRLEGYNEQFF

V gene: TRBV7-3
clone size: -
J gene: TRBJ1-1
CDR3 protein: CASSRQGGTEAFF

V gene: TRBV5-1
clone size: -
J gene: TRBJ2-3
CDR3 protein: CASSLGTQVKNTQYF

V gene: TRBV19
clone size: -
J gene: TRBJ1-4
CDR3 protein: CASSAGKLFF

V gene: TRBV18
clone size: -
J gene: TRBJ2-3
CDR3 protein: CASSQREGTDTQYF

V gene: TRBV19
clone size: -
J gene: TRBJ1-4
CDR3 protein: CASSGVNQEKLFF

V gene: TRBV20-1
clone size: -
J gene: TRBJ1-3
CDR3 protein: CSASPRGGSGNTIYF

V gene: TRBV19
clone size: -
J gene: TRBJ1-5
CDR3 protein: CASSSTGGRNQPQHF

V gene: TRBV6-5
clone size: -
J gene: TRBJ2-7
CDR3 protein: CASSSLFYEQYF

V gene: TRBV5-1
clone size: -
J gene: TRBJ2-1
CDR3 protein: CASSLSGSSYNEQFF

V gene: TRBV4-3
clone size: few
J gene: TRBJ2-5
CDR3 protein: CASSQDLAGGGETQYF

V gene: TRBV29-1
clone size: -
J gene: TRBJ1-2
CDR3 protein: CSVEENYGYTF